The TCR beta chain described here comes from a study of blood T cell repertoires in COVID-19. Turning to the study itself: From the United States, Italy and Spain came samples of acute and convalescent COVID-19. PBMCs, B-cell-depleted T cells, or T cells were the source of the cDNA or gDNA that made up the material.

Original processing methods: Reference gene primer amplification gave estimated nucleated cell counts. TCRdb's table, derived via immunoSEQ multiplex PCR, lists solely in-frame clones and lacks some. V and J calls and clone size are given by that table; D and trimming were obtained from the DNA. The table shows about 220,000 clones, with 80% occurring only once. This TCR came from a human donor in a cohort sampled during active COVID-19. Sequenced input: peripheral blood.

As DNA, the CDR3 is TGTGCCAGCTCTCCCCGTCCCGGGTATGGAAACACCATATATTTT. The encoded protein is CASSPRPGYGNTIYF. This chain uses TRBV6-5 with TRBJ1-3; D is undetermined. The CDR3 is 15 residues long. Germline CDR1 MNHEY, CDR2 SVGAGI. V shed 8 bases and J shed 3 bases, with 17 bases lying between them.